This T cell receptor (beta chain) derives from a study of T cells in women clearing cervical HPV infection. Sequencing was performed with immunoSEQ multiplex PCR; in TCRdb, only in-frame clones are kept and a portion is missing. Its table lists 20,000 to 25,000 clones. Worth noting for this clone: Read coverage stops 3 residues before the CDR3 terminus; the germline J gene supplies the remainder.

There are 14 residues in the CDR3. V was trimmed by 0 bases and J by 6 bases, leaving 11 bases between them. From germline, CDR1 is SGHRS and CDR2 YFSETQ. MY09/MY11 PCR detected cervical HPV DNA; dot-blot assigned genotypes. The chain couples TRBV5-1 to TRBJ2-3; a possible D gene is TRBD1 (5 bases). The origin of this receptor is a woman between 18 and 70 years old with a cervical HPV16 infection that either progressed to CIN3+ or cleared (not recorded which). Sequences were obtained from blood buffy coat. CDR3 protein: CASSLGQHGDTQYF. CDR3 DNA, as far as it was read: TGCGCCAGCAGCTTGGGACAGCACGGTGATACG.